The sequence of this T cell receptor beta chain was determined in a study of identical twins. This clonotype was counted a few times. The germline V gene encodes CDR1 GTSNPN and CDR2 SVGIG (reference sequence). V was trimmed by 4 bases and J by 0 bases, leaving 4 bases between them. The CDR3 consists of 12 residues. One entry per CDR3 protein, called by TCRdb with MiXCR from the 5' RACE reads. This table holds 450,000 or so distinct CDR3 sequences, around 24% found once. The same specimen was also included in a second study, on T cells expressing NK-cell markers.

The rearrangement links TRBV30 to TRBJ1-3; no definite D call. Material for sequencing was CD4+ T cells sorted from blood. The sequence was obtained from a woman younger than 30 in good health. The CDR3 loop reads CAWKGSGNTIYF. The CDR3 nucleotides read TGTGCCTGGAAGGGCTCTGGAAACACCATATATTTT. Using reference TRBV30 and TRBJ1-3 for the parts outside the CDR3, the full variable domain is SQTIHQWPATLVQPVGSPLSLECTVEGTSNPNLYWYRQAAGRGLQLLFYSVGIGQISSEVPQNLSASRPQDRQFILSSKKLLLSDSGFYLCAWKGSGNTIYFGEGSWLTVV.